Shown below are 31 T cell receptor beta chains from a single sample sequenced in a study of beta chain features in type 1 diabetes. The isolated RNA, all of it, was reverse transcribed, so expressed TCRB transcripts were what got sequenced. Using immunoSEQ multiplex PCR, the repertoire was profiled, and TCRdb retains in-frame clones only, with some absent. The sample carries 430,000 or so clones, about 10% recorded once. Material for sequencing was naive CD4+ T cells from blood. These receptors came from a woman under 30 in good health.

In this sample, this clone turned up a few times. The chain combines TRBV6-6 with TRBJ2-1; D tentatively fits TRBD1 or TRBD2 (5 bases each). From germline, CDR1 is MNHNY and CDR2 SVGAGI (reference sequence). The germline V and J ends were trimmed by 5 bases and 4 bases, with 15 bases remaining between them. CDR3 length: 15 residues. The DNA of the CDR3 is TGTGCCAGCAGTGACTACGGGACGGTGTACAATGAGCAGTTCTTC. It codes for CASSDYGTVYNEQFF.

The V call is TRBV14, the J call TRBJ2-7; D is tentatively TRBD1 or TRBD2 (6 bases each). Trimming cost V 4 bases and J 3 bases, with 16 bases left between them. CDR1 is SGHDN and CDR2 is FVKESK in the germline V gene. CDR3 length: 15 amino acids. The CDR3 sequence: CASSPRGAGDYEQYF. CDR3 sequence (DNA): TGTGCCAGCAGCCCGAGGGGGGCCGGAGACTACGAGCAGTACTTC.

A few counts support this clone. The V gene is TRBV7-3, the J gene TRBJ1-6; D not certain. Trimming pared 2 bases from V and 3 bases from J, leaving 5 bases between. The CDR3 loop spans 14 amino acids. Germline V lookup: CDR1 SGHTA, CDR2 FQGTGA. The CDR3 bases are TGTGCCAGCAGCTTAGAGGGCTATAATTCACCCCTCCACTTT. Translation: CASSLEGYNSPLHF. The whole variable domain, filled in from reference TRBV7-3 and TRBJ1-6, reads GAGVSQTPSNKVTEKGKYVELRCDPISGHTALYWYRQSLGQGPEFLIYFQGTGAADDSGLPNDRFFAVRPEGSVSTLKIQRTERGDSAVYLCASSLEGYNSPLHFGNGTRLTVT.

This clone was seen a handful of times. The rearrangement links TRBV10-3 to TRBJ2-7; D remains ambiguous. The V gene's germline CDR1 is ENHRY and CDR2 SYGVKD. This CDR3 has 12 residues. V lost 3 bases, J lost 6 bases, and 9 bases lay in between. The CDR3 sequence: CAISDIPIEQYF. The CDR3 DNA reads as TGTGCCATCAGTGACATCCCCATCGAGCAGTACTTC.

The chain joins TRBV7-2 to TRBJ2-7; 11 bases line up with TRBD1. With 5 bases clipped from V and 3 bases from J, the junction kept 9 bases outside the gene matches. The CDR3 loop spans 16 amino acids. Germline CDR1 and CDR2: SGHTA and FQGNSA. CDR3 DNA: TGTGCCAGCAGCGCGGGCCCCGGGACAGGGGGCTACGAGCAGTACGTC. It translates to CASSAGPGTGGYEQYV.

The rearrangement joins TRBV5-1 to TRBJ2-3; 7 bases are shared with TRBD1. The CDR3 length is 15 residues. After removal of 0 bases from V and 5 bases from J, the junction contained 6 bases not matched to a gene. Germline V gene sequence: CDR1 SGHRS, CDR2 YFSETQ. The CDR3 DNA reads as TGCGCCAGCAGCTTGGCAAACCAGGGGGTAGATACGCAGTATTTT. It codes for CASSLANQGVDTQYF.

The J gene is TRBJ2-7, the V gene TRBV28; D perhaps matches TRBD2 (7 bases). Germline CDR1 reads MDHEN; CDR2 reads SYDVKM. The CDR3 consists of 16 residues. Trimming removed 5 bases at V and 0 bases at J, with 17 bases between. This CDR3 is CASSGAIGGPSYEQYV. DNA for the CDR3: TGTGCCAGCAGTGGTGCGATCGGGGGGCCCTCCTACGAGCAGTACGTC.

As DNA, the CDR3 is TGTGCCAGCAGCCGTTATGGCTACACCTTC. This codes for CASSRYGYTF. J is TRBJ1-2 and V is TRBV9; D is unresolved. The CDR3 is 10 amino acids. Germline CDR1 is SGDLS and CDR2 is YYNGEE. Trimming shortened V by 4 bases and J by 5 bases, and 3 bases separated the two germline ends.

This clone has a handful of counts. V and J are TRBV19 and TRBJ1-4; unclear D gene. CDR3 size: 13 residues. Germline V gene sequence: CDR1 LNHDA, CDR2 SQIVND (reference sequence). Trimming removed 6 bases from V and 7 bases from J, with 12 bases in between. This CDR3 reads CASRQVASEKLFF. The DNA of the CDR3 is TGTGCCAGTAGGCAGGTCGCTAGTGAAAAACTGTTTTTT. Complete variable domain (other parts from reference TRBV19 and TRBJ1-4): DGGITQSPKYLFRKEGQNVTLSCEQNLNHDAMYWYRQDPGQGLRLIYYSQIVNDFQKGDIAEGYSVSREKKESFPLTVTSAQKNPTAFYLCASRQVASEKLFFGSGTQLSVL.

The chain has TRBV4-2 and TRBJ2-3; 10 bases match TRBD2. Germline CDR1 LGHNA, CDR2 YNFKEQ. The CDR3 is 16 residues long. V lost 1 base to trimming and J lost 1 base; unmatched junction nucleotides: 2. In DNA form, the CDR3 reads TGTGCCAGCAGCCAAGGGCTAGCGGGGGGCACAGATACGCAGTATTTT. This gives the protein CASSQGLAGGTDTQYF.

In this sample, this clone turned up a few times. The genes are TRBV7-9 and TRBJ1-2; D perhaps matches TRBD1 (5 bases). Between the trimmed V and J ends, which lost 6 bases and 5 bases, there was a span of 16 bases. In germline, CDR1 is SEHNR, CDR2 FQNEAQ (reference sequence). The length of the CDR3 is 14 residues. The CDR3 DNA is TGTGCCAGCAGACCGACGGGGGTAGAGTATGGCTACACCTTC. This gives the protein CASRPTGVEYGYTF.

This clone showed up just a few times. The J gene is TRBJ2-3, the V gene TRBV5-1; D perhaps matches TRBD2 (6 bases). Germline V gives CDR1 SGHRS, CDR2 YFSETQ. V was shortened by 7 bases and J by 2 bases, with 17 bases between the two germline ends. The length of the CDR3 is 15 residues. The DNA of the CDR3 is TGCGCCAGCGGGGCGGGGAACAAGGCCACAGATACGCAGTATTTT. It encodes CASGAGNKATDTQYF.

The chain couples TRBV5-1 to TRBJ1-4; the D gene is possibly TRBD1 (5 bases). There are 14 residues in the CDR3. Trimming took 4 bases from V and 4 from J, leaving 11 bases between them. In germline, CDR1 is SGHRS, CDR2 YFSETQ. CDR3 bases: TGCGCCAGCAGCGTCCGGGGCGGTAATGAAAAACTGTTTTTT. It is translated as CASSVRGGNEKLFF.

This clone was recorded a few times. The chain employs TRBV7-2 and TRBJ2-5; D might be TRBD1 or TRBD2, each matching 5 bases. Germline CDR1 reads SGHTA; CDR2 reads FQGNSA. Trimming cost V 1 base and J 4 bases, with 16 bases left between them. The CDR3 is made up of 16 amino acids. The DNA of the CDR3 is TGTGCCAGCAGCTTAGGTTTATCCGGGGACGGAGAGACCCAGTACTTC. It yields the protein CASSLGLSGDGETQYF. Based on the CDR3 plus reference TRBV7-2 and TRBJ2-5, the full variable domain is GAGVSQSPSNKVTEKGKDVELRCDPISGHTALYWYRQSLGQGLEFLIYFQGNSAPDKSGLPSDRFSAERTGGSVSTLTIQRTQQEDSAVYLCASSLGLSGDGETQYFGPGTRLLVL.

This clone was seen a few times. V is TRBV7-3 and J is TRBJ2-3; tentative D call: TRBD1 (6 bases). Per the germline V gene, CDR1 is SGHTA and CDR2 is FQGTGA. The CDR3 length is 16 residues. V gave up 3 bases and J gave up 0 bases, with 13 bases separating them. CDR3 in amino acids: CASSFLIGQSTDTQYF. As DNA, the CDR3 is TGTGCCAGCAGCTTTTTAATTGGACAGAGCACAGATACGCAGTATTTT.

This clone has only a few counts. The chain joins TRBV5-1 to TRBJ2-1, with TRBD2 matching 9 bases. The CDR3 has 16 residues. J was trimmed by 2 bases and V by 4 bases; bases with no gene match: 7. The V gene's germline CDR1 is SGHRS and CDR2 YFSETQ. The CDR3 region has the DNA TGCGCCAGCAGCCCTAGCGGGACCAGCGCCTACAATGAGCAGTTCTTC. Translating it yields CASSPSGTSAYNEQFF.

This clone was counted only a few times. The rearrangement links TRBV14 to TRBJ2-1, with 7 bases matching TRBD2. The length of the CDR3 is 18 residues. Germline assignment: CDR1 SGHDN and CDR2 FVKESK. V was clipped by 0 bases and J by 6 bases; unmatched bases: 14. The CDR3 protein is CASSQEGLAVKRGNEQFF. For the CDR3, the DNA is TGTGCCAGCAGCCAAGAGGGGCTAGCGGTCAAGAGGGGCAATGAGCAGTTCTTC. Looking up the rest from reference TRBV14 and TRBJ2-1 gives the full variable domain: EAGVTQFPSHSVIEKGQTVTLRCDPISGHDNLYWYRRVMGKEIKFLLHFVKESKQDESGMPNNRFLAERTGGTYSTLKVQPAELEDSGVYFCASSQEGLAVKRGNEQFFGPGTRLTVL.

This chain connects TRBV6-5 to TRBJ2-7; TRBD1 is a possible D gene (5 bases). Between the trimmed V and J ends, which lost 4 bases and 2 bases, there was a span of 12 bases. Looked up from germline, CDR1 is MNHEY and CDR2 is SVGAGI. The CDR3 is 14 amino acids. CDR3 region: CASSSFRGAYEQYF. DNA for the CDR3: TGTGCCAGCAGTTCTTTTAGGGGCGCCTACGAGCAGTACTTC.

The CDR3 protein is CASSIVVLGNQPQHF. CDR3 nucleotides: TGTGCCAGTAGTATAGTCGTCCTTGGCAATCAGCCCCAGCATTTT. The chain recombines TRBV19 with TRBJ1-5; D is unresolved. Germline V gene sequence: CDR1 LNHDA, CDR2 SQIVND (reference sequence). The CDR3 has 15 residues. V lost 1 base and J lost 2, with 9 bases in between.

This clone was found a few times. This rearrangement joins TRBV7-9 to TRBJ2-7; D is unresolved. The germline CDR1 and CDR2 sequences are SEHNR and FQNEAQ (reference sequence). The CDR3 is 14 residues long. The V gene lost 8 bases and the J gene lost 5 bases, with 19 bases spanning the gap. Written as DNA, the CDR3 is TGTGCCAGCTTACCCTTCGGACCGACCGACGAGCAGTACTTC. Its protein is CASLPFGPTDEQYF.

DNA for the CDR3: TGTGCCAGCAGCTTATTCCTGAGCAGGGGGCTTACTGGGGCCAACGTCCTGACTTTC. Residues: CASSLFLSRGLTGANVLTF. The chain carries TRBV7-9 and TRBJ2-6, with 8 nucleotides matching TRBD1. CDR1 SEHNR and CDR2 FQNEAQ come from the germline V gene (reference sequence). This CDR3 comprises 19 residues. Trimming at V came to 2 bases and at J to 2 bases, leaving 11 bases not matched to a gene. Together with reference TRBV7-9 and TRBJ2-6, the CDR3 gives the full variable domain: DTGVSQNPRHKITKRGQNVTFRCDPISEHNRLYWYRQTLGQGPEFLTYFQNEAQLEKSRLLSDRFSAERPKGSFSTLEIQRTEQGDSAMYLCASSLFLSRGLTGANVLTFGAGSRLTVL.

This clone occurred a few times. The V gene is TRBV11-1, the J gene TRBJ1-1, with 7 bases lining up with TRBD1. V lost 5 bases, J lost 9 bases, and 6 bases stayed unmatched. This CDR3 spans 12 amino acids. The germline CDR1 and CDR2 sequences are SGHAT and FQDESV (reference sequence). The CDR3 sequence: CASSKTGLQAFF. CDR3 nucleotides: TGTGCCAGCAGCAAGACAGGGCTGCAAGCTTTCTTT.

The chain carries TRBV6-1 and TRBJ2-1, with a possible D match to TRBD1 (5 bases). V dropped 3 bases and J dropped 7 bases, with 13 bases sitting between them. The germline V gene has CDR1 MNHNS and CDR2 SASEGT. The CDR3 spans 14 residues. Written as DNA, the CDR3 is TGTGCCAGCAGTGATCCTGGCAGGGCGAATGAGCAGTTCTTC. Translating it yields CASSDPGRANEQFF.

This clone was counted between two and nine times. The chain employs TRBV10-3 and TRBJ1-2; 10 nucleotides match TRBD1. Trimming at V came to 10 bases and at J to 6 bases, leaving 8 bases not matched to a gene. The CDR3 has 13 residues. The germline gives CDR1 ENHRY, CDR2 SYGVKD. Written as DNA, the CDR3 is TGTGCCAACCGACAGGGGGCTGATGATGGCTACACCTTC. It yields the protein CANRQGADDGYTF.

The chain links TRBV5-1 to TRBJ2-5, with 13 nucleotides matching TRBD2. CDR1 is SGHRS and CDR2 is YFSETQ in the germline V gene. The CDR3 sequence is 15 residues long. V gave up 4 bases and J gave up 3 bases; unmatched junction bases: 3. For the CDR3, the DNA is TGCGCCAGCAGCCCGGGGACTAGCGGGGAAGAGACCCAGTACTTC. It encodes CASSPGTSGEETQYF.

This clone came up a few times. The rearrangement uses TRBV6-1 and TRBJ1-1; no firm D call. Germline V gene sequence: CDR1 MNHNS, CDR2 SASEGT. The ends were cut back, 4 bases at V and 1 base at J, with 7 bases in the middle. CDR3 length: 13 residues. CDR3: CASSVAGNTEAFF. CDR3 nucleotide sequence: TGTGCCAGCAGTGTGGCGGGGAACACTGAAGCTTTCTTT.

This clone showed up just a few times. The chain links TRBV15 to TRBJ2-1; the D is unclear. Between the trimmed V and J ends, which lost 3 bases and 8 bases, there was a span of 11 bases. The length of the CDR3 is 13 residues. Germline CDR1 reads LNHNV; CDR2 reads YYDKDF (reference sequence). The chain's CDR3 is CATSSRDRDEQFF. The CDR3 nucleotides are TGTGCCACCAGCAGTAGAGATCGGGATGAGCAGTTCTTC.

In this sample, this clone turned up a few times. This chain joins TRBV7-9 and TRBJ1-5; D may be TRBD1 (6 bases). Germline assignment: CDR1 SEHNR and CDR2 FQNEAQ (reference sequence). The CDR3 extends over 14 amino acids. The V end lost 5 bases, the J end lost 1 base, and 9 bases lay between the germline ends. In nucleotides, the CDR3 is TGTGCCAGCAGCCCAGGGGCGAGCAATCAGCCCCAGCATTTT. This translates into CASSPGASNQPQHF.

V usage is TRBV25-1 and J usage is TRBJ2-1, with D unclear. V lost 5 bases, J lost 2 bases, and 13 bases lay in between. CDR1 and CDR2 (germline): MGHDK, SYGVNS. This CDR3 spans 15 amino acids. The CDR3 is CASSMASPTYNEQFF. As DNA, the CDR3 is TGTGCCAGCAGTATGGCGTCACCTACCTACAATGAGCAGTTCTTC.

In DNA form, the CDR3 reads TGCGCCAGCAGCCAAGTGGGACAGGGCCACGAGCAGTACTTC. It encodes CASSQVGQGHEQYF. The chain is built from TRBV4-1 and TRBJ2-7; 9 bases are shared with TRBD1. This CDR3 contains 14 residues. With V trimmed by 1 base and J by 5 bases, 3 bases remained unmatched. Germline CDR1 MGHRA, CDR2 YSYEKL.

This clone has only a few counts. This rearrangement joins TRBV5-6 to TRBJ2-4; D is unresolved. With 4 bases removed from V and 4 bases from J, the gap between germline ends came to 9 bases. The CDR3 runs 13 residues. Germline values: CDR1 SGHDT, CDR2 YYEEEE. As DNA, the CDR3 is TGTGCCAGCAGCCCCGGATTGAAAAACATTCAGTACTTC. Its translation: CASSPGLKNIQYF.